This T cell receptor beta chain derives from a study of cytomegalovirus exposure and HLA in healthy donors. Regarding the study as a whole: Reportedly, a later analysis found an Asian-associated ancestry cluster had fewer N-insertions than the approximately 700-donor mean.

Both 60 Vbeta primers and 13 Jbeta primers went into the PCR. The table came from immunoSEQ multiplex PCR; TCRdb's copy has only in-frame clones and leaves some out. Among roughly 70,000 clones, 85% to 90% were seen once, and the ten largest hold around 10%. In the case of this clone: Its antigen is unknown.

V was pared by 4 bases and J by 5 bases, with 8 bases of the junction left unmatched. CDR1 is SGHRS, CDR2 YFSETQ, per germline. This CDR3 has 15 amino acids. The V call is TRBV5-1, the J call TRBJ2-2; 7 positions agree with TRBD1. This sequence was found in a woman aged 25-40 years in good health and CMV-seropositive. The material sequenced was PBMCs. CDR3 amino acids: CASSTGQEVTGELFF. The CDR3 DNA sequence: TGCGCCAGCAGCACAGGACAGGAGGTGACCGGGGAGCTGTTTTTT.